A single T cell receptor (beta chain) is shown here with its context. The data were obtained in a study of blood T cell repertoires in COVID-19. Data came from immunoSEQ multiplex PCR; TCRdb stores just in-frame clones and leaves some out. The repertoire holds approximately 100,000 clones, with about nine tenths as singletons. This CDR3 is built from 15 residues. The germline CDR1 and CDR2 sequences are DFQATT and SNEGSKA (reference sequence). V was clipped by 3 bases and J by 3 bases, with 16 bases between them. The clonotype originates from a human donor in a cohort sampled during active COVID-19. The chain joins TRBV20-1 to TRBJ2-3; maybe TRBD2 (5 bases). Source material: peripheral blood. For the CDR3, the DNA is TGCAGTGCTAGTGGACTTAAATATCGTACAGATACGCAGTATTTT. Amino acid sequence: CSASGLKYRTDTQYF.